These 5 T cell receptor beta chains were sequenced from one sample in a study of cytomegalovirus exposure and HLA in healthy donors. Amplification used 60 Vbeta primers and 13 Jbeta primers. Only in-frame clones appear in the TCRdb table, and some are missing; sequencing was by immunoSEQ multiplex PCR. This repertoire shows 150,000 to 200,000 clones, around nine tenths found once; its top ten account for approximately 1.5%. The sample comprised PBMCs. These receptors were taken from a woman under 30 in good health and CMV-seronegative.

The chain uses TRBV2 and TRBJ1-6; unclear D gene. The CDR3 has 12 residues. The V and J ends lost 3 bases and 8 bases respectively, with 5 bases between them. Germline V gene lookup returns CDR1 SNHLY and CDR2 FYNNEI. The chain's CDR3 is CASSDSYSPLHF. The CDR3 coding sequence is TGTGCCAGCAGTGACAGTTATTCACCCCTCCACTTT.

In the case of this clone: The identical CDR3 is also encoded by other nucleotide sequences in the sample. The chain joins TRBV5-1 to TRBJ1-1, with D possibly TRBD1 on 6 matching bases. The CDR3 length is 14 residues. From germline, CDR1 is SGHRS and CDR2 YFSETQ. Trimming removed 4 bases at V and 1 base at J, with 11 bases between. CDR3 sequence: CASSLGAGNTEAFF. The CDR3 nucleotides read TGCGCCAGCAGCCTGGGGGCAGGGAACACTGAAGCTTTCTTT. The full variable domain, in which reference TRBV5-1 and TRBJ1-1 provide the parts outside the CDR3, is KAGVTQTPRYLIKTRGQQVTLSCSPISGHRSVSWYQQTPGQGLQFLFEYFSETQRNKGNFPGRFSGRQFSNSRSEMNVSTLELGDSALYLCASSLGAGNTEAFFGQGTRLTVV.

This clone was seen only a few times. CDR3 region: CASSLEWENSPLHF. The DNA for the CDR3 is TGTGCCAGCAGCTTAGAGTGGGAGAATTCACCCCTCCACTTT. The V and J genes are TRBV7-9 and TRBJ1-6; D remains unclear. The V end was cut by 1 base, the J end by 7 bases, with 8 bases between. Germline CDR1 SEHNR, CDR2 FQNEAQ (reference sequence). This CDR3 is 14 amino acids long.

The chain is built from TRBV5-1 and TRBJ2-5, with D uncertain. The DNA end is a closer match to TRBJ2-7, so the J assignment may be wrong. Per germline, CDR1 SGHRS and CDR2 YFSETQ. The CDR3 is 12 residues long. The DNA of the CDR3 is TGCGCCAGCAGCTTCAATCTCTACGAGCAGTACTTC. This sequence encodes CASSFNLYEQYF.

This clone was detected once. V and J are TRBV2 and TRBJ1-5; D uncertain. With 6 bases removed from V and 0 bases from J, the gap between germline ends came to 9 bases. CDR1 is SNHLY, CDR2 FYNNEI, per germline. The length of the CDR3 is 14 residues. DNA of the CDR3: TGTGCCAGCAGCCCCGGTTTTAGCAATCAGCCCCAGCATTTT. It is translated as CASSPGFSNQPQHF.